The 17 T cell receptor beta chains in this list originate from one sample, sequenced in a study of neurological immune-mediated disorders (dated by TCRdb to between 2018 and 2020). Library creation used 5' RACE. These reads were obtained on an Illumina HiSeq 2500. TCRdb applied fastp at Q25 and MiXCR to the public reads, then kept only in-frame beta chains. CDR3 protein sequences are deduplicated, and each keeps its most common genes and DNA. For this sample the table gives 49,000 or so distinct CDR3 sequences, of which less than 5% were detected only once. Under 6.5% of the sample comes from the top ten. Specimen: PBMCs. Every receptor here comes from an older woman with multiple sclerosis.

This clonotype has ten or more counts. V usage is TRBV6-5 and J usage is TRBJ2-7, with 12 bases that match TRBD1. V dropped 6 bases and J dropped 4; count of bases not matched to a gene: 13. In germline, CDR1 is MNHEY, CDR2 SVGAGI. The CDR3 has 17 residues. The CDR3: CASSLRGTGGAGYEQYF. The DNA of the CDR3 is TGTGCCAGCAGCCTTCGGGGGACAGGGGGCGCCGGGTACGAGCAGTACTTC.

This clonotype came up many times. This chain uses TRBV5-1 with TRBJ2-3, with TRBD2 matching 12 bases. J gave up 4 bases and V 4 bases, and 7 bases lay outside the gene matches. This CDR3 comprises 16 residues. Germline CDR1 is SGHRS and CDR2 is YFSETQ. In nucleotides, the CDR3 is TGCGCCAGCAGCCTCGGACTAGCGGGGTTGTCAGATACGCAGTATTTT. It encodes CASSLGLAGLSDTQYF.

This clonotype was recorded many times. The CDR3 DNA is TGTGCCATCAACCCGGCCCGGGATGGAAACACCATATATTTT. Its translation: CAINPARDGNTIYF. The chain combines TRBV10-3 with TRBJ1-3; D not certain. V was shortened by 7 bases and J by 3 bases, with 13 bases between the two germline ends. This CDR3 contains 14 residues. The germline CDR1 and CDR2 sequences are ENHRY and SYGVKD.

This clonotype was seen a few times. This chain connects TRBV10-3 to TRBJ1-5; D not certain. The germline V gene has CDR1 ENHRY and CDR2 SYGVKD. CDR3 length: 14 residues. The V gene lost 4 bases and the J gene lost 5 bases, with 12 bases spanning the gap. The DNA for the CDR3 is TGTGCCATCAGTGCTGAAGGACGGGATCAGCCCCAGCATTTT. It specifies CAISAEGRDQPQHF.

This clonotype has only a few counts. The rearrangement joins TRBV3-1 to TRBJ2-7; D might be TRBD1 or TRBD2, each matching 5 bases. CDR3 length: 14 residues. V gave up 1 base and J gave up 2 bases, with 9 bases separating them. Germline lookup yields CDR1 LGHDT and CDR2 YNNKEL (reference sequence). Here the CDR3 reads CASSQGDGTYEQYF. CDR3 sequence (DNA): TGTGCCAGCAGCCAAGGGGACGGCACCTACGAGCAGTACTTC.

This chain links TRBV5-1 with TRBJ1-2; tentative D call: TRBD1 (5 bases). The V gene's germline CDR1 is SGHRS and CDR2 YFSETQ. Trimming took 0 bases from V and 8 from J, leaving 14 bases between them. This CDR3 is 14 amino acids long. The CDR3 protein is CASSLVVGVKGYTF. In DNA, the CDR3 is TGCGCCAGCAGCTTGGTAGTGGGGGTAAAAGGCTACACCTTC.

With regard to this clonotype: Relative to the germline gene, one junction end is altered; a read error may explain this. The V and J genes are TRBV11-3 and TRBJ2-1, with 9 bases lining up with TRBD2. Germline assignment: CDR1 SGHNT and CDR2 YENEEA. The CDR3 spans 16 residues. The CDR3 nucleotides are TGTGCCAGAAGCTTAGTTGGGGCGGGAGGGTACAATGAGCAGTTCTTC. Residues: CARSLVGAGGYNEQFF.

The sample holds many counts of this clonotype. The chain couples TRBV10-3 to TRBJ2-2, with D perhaps TRBD2 (5 bases). Germline V CDR1 and CDR2: ENHRY, SYGVKD. Trimming left V 4 bases short and J 2 bases short, with 11 bases between. This CDR3 contains 15 residues. The CDR3 sequence: CAISGETGNTGELFF. The DNA for the CDR3 is TGTGCCATCAGTGGGGAGACGGGTAACACCGGGGAGCTGTTTTTT.

This sequence joins TRBV10-3 and TRBJ2-2, with 8 bases identical to TRBD1. Trimming cost V 8 bases and J 6 bases; bases outside gene matches: 8. The CDR3 loop spans 14 amino acids. Germline assignment: CDR1 ENHRY and CDR2 SYGVKD. The CDR3 bases are TGTGCCATCGCGACAGGGGTTATTTCCGGGGAGCTGTTTTTT. This encodes CAIATGVISGELFF.

The sample holds many counts of this clonotype. The chain employs TRBV15 and TRBJ2-1; 11 positions agree with TRBD2. Germline lookup yields CDR1 LNHNV and CDR2 YYDKDF (reference sequence). V was pared by 0 bases and J by 6 bases, with 1 base of the junction left unmatched. The CDR3 is 15 residues long. The CDR3 protein is CATSRDLAGGNEQFF. The CDR3 coding sequence is TGTGCCACCAGCAGAGACCTAGCGGGAGGCAATGAGCAGTTCTTC. Using reference TRBV15 and TRBJ2-1 for the parts outside the CDR3, the full variable domain is DAMVIQNPRYQVTQFGKPVTLSCSQTLNHNVMYWYQQKSSQAPKLLFHYYDKDFNNEADTPDNFQSRRPNTSFCFLDIRSPGLGDTAMYLCATSRDLAGGNEQFFGPGTRLTVL.

V gene TRBV20-1 combines with J gene TRBJ1-5; possible D gene TRBD1, 5 bases. The V end lost 3 bases, the J end lost 9 bases, and 18 bases lay between the germline ends. The CDR3 covers 14 residues. CDR1 DFQATT and CDR2 SNEGSKA come from the germline V gene (reference sequence). The CDR3 reads CSASGVGDPGPQHF. In nucleotides, the CDR3 is TGCAGTGCTAGCGGAGTCGGGGACCCGGGGCCCCAGCATTTT.

This clonotype was detected ten times or more. The rearrangement uses TRBV20-1 and TRBJ2-5, with 11 nucleotides matching TRBD2. CDR1 and CDR2 (germline): DFQATT, SNEGSKA (reference sequence). V lost 3 bases to trimming and J lost 4 bases; unmatched junction nucleotides: 4. CDR3 length equals 14 residues. The CDR3 protein is CSASSGRALETQYF. Written as DNA, the CDR3 is TGCAGTGCTAGTAGCGGGAGGGCCTTAGAGACCCAGTACTTC.

Note on this clonotype: With a much larger clone just one base away, this may be a read error. The CDR3 does not end in the conserved phenylalanine or tryptophan, so this is likely a read error. The chain has TRBV20-1 and TRBJ2-5; D call uncertain. Trimming cost V 5 bases and J 6 bases, with 16 bases left between them. The V gene's germline CDR1 is DFQATT and CDR2 SNEGSKA (reference sequence). The CDR3 contains 13 residues. The CDR3 is CSAPRGPLKTQYC. The CDR3 DNA sequence: TGCAGTGCTCCCCGTGGCCCGTTGAAGACCCAGTACTGC.

This clonotype appeared many times. The CDR3 spells CASSHWGSSYEQYF. CDR3 DNA: TGTGCCAGCAGCCATTGGGGGAGCTCCTACGAGCAGTACTTC. J is TRBJ2-7 and V is TRBV9, with D perhaps TRBD1 or TRBD2 (5 bases each). CDR3 length equals 14 residues. CDR1 and CDR2 from the germline V gene are SGDLS and YYNGEE. V lost 4 bases and J 0 bases, leaving 11 bases between the germline ends. Full variable domain (missing parts from reference TRBV9 and TRBJ2-7): DSGVTQTPKHLITATGQRVTLRCSPRSGDLSVYWYQQSLDQGLQFLIQYYNGEERAKGNILERFSAQQFPDLHSELNLSSLELGDSALYFCASSHWGSSYEQYFGPGTRLTVT.

The genes are TRBV5-6 and TRBJ2-1; a possible D gene is TRBD1 (5 bases). Germline V lookup: CDR1 SGHDT, CDR2 YYEEEE. CDR3 length equals 14 residues. V lost 2 bases to trimming and J lost 4 bases, with 10 bases between them. Here the CDR3 DNA reads TGTGCCAGCAGCTTCCTCGACAGATACAATGAGCAGTTCTTC. It translates to CASSFLDRYNEQFF. The complete variable domain, with remaining parts taken from reference TRBV5-6 and TRBJ2-1, reads DAGVTQSPTHLIKTRGQQVTLRCSPKSGHDTVSWYQQALGQGPQFIFQYYEEEERQRGNFPDRFSGHQFPNYSSELNVNALLLGDSALYLCASSFLDRYNEQFFGPGTRLTVL.

This clonotype appeared many times. The chain is built from TRBV3-1 and TRBJ2-1; D gene uncertain. Trimming removed 1 base from V and 7 bases from J, with 8 bases in between. The CDR3 sequence is 13 residues long. From germline, CDR1 is LGHDT and CDR2 YNNKEL (reference sequence). CDR3 DNA sequence: TGTGCCAGCAGCCAAGGACTCTCTAATGAGCAGTTCTTC. It is translated as CASSQGLSNEQFF.

In its sample, this clonotype was seen many times. This chain connects TRBV20-1 to TRBJ2-3; 9 bases map to TRBD2. The CDR3 is 14 residues long. The germline V gene encodes CDR1 DFQATT and CDR2 SNEGSKA (reference sequence). The V segment lost 3 bases and the J segment 7 bases; nucleotides outside the gene matches: 8. CDR3 DNA: TGCAGTGCTAGGGGTAGCGGGAGCATTCATACGCAGTATTTT. Its translation is CSARGSGSIHTQYF.